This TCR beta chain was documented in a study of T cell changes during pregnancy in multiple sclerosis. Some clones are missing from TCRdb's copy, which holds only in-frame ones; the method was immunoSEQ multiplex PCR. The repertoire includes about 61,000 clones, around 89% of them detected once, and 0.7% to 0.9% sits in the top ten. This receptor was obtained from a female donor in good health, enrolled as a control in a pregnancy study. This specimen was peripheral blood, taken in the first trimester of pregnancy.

CDR3 in amino acids: CASSLGDRGDGNTIYF. CDR3 sequence (DNA): TGCGCCAGCAGCTTGGGCGACAGGGGGGACGGAAACACCATATATTTT. The genes are TRBV5-1 and TRBJ1-3; 9 bases line up with TRBD1. V shed 0 bases and J 4 bases; nucleotides not matched to a gene: 5. This CDR3 region has 16 residues. Per the germline V gene, CDR1 is SGHRS and CDR2 is YFSETQ.